This T cell receptor beta chain is drawn from a study of T cell responses to AZD1222 COVID-19 vaccine. General study findings and limits: Among those given AZD1222, only six or seven were seropositive at baseline.

Note on this clone: Antigen: not known.

Clones were sequenced by immunoSEQ multiplex PCR, and TCRdb holds only the in-frame ones, with some missing. The table includes some 47,000 clones, approximately 86% detected once. V was pared by 6 bases and J by 3 bases, with 14 bases between. The CDR3 length is 15 residues. Germline CDR1 LNHDA, CDR2 SQIVND (reference sequence). This receptor was identified in an adult who received the AZD1222 COVID-19 vaccine. The chain carries TRBV19 and TRBJ1-4, with D unclear. Sequencing was performed on peripheral blood, taken 28 days after the second AZD1222 dose. CDR3 nucleotides: TGTGCCAGTAGCCTGGGTTTGGGCCCTAATGAAAAACTGTTTTTT. It codes for CASSLGLGPNEKLFF.